This TCR beta chain was sequenced for a study of shared clonotypes between healthy human individuals. Trimming removed 3 bases at V and 5 bases at J, with 4 bases between. There are 11 residues in the CDR3. Germline CDR1 SEHNR, CDR2 FQNEAQ (reference sequence). This clone has just a few counts. This specimen includes other DNA sequences encoding the same CDR3. Template for every sorted-subset replicate PCR totaled roughly 210 ng DNA, around 33,000 T cell genomes. Measured with immunoSEQ multiplex PCR; TCRdb has only the in-frame clones, and not every one. The repertoire holds about 2.4 million clones, with roughly 93% as singletons.

The receptor was derived from a man aged 18 to 29 in good health. Some clones in this sample may be carry-over from other donors' samples. The chain joins TRBV7-9 to TRBJ1-1; D not resolved. Material for sequencing was naive CD4+ T cells from PBMCs. Subset indicated: CD45RA+ positively selected. CDR3 in amino acids: CASSLSTEAFF. CDR3 DNA sequence: TGTGCCAGCAGCTTGAGTACTGAAGCTTTCTTT.